This T cell receptor beta chain was observed in a study of intratumoral heterogeneity in liver cancer. Study-wide results and caveats: The authors noted under-sampled tumor-infiltrating lymphocyte representation as a limitation.

Early-stage hepatocellular carcinoma patients were treatment-naïve prior to resection. Sampled areas showed no macroscopic evidence of necrosis or hemorrhage. The V and J ends lost 8 bases and 5 bases respectively, with 12 bases between them. Germline V CDR1 and CDR2: DFQATT, SNEGSKA (reference sequence). The CDR3 is 11 residues long. In regard to this clone: Its antigen is not known.

Some clones are missing from TCRdb's copy, which holds only in-frame ones; the method was immunoSEQ multiplex PCR. The data show about 20,000 clones, with around 75% seen just once and approximately 18% held by the top ten. The clonotype was recovered from a woman in her 70s with hepatocellular carcinoma. The rearrangement uses TRBV20-1 and TRBJ2-5; D is perhaps TRBD1 or TRBD2 (5 bases each). The sample consisted of tumor-adjacent normal tissue, taken before any cancer treatment. The CDR3 region has the DNA TGCAGTATCCCGGGGCGGGAGACCCAGTACTTC. Amino acids: CSIPGRETQYF.